The text below deals with one T cell receptor (beta chain). Antigen: not known. Method: immunoSEQ multiplex PCR; TCRdb's copy keeps in-frame clones and lacks some. Of millions of clones in the sample, roughly 94% were seen once. CDR3 length: 14 amino acids. Germline CDR1 reads SGHNT; CDR2 reads YYREEE (reference sequence). The V gene lost 1 base and the J gene lost 2 bases, with 8 bases spanning the gap. This entry comes from a study of shared clonotypes between healthy human individuals. Study conclusions and caveats: With few donors, the genetic and exposure-history diversity represented was limited. Even with large depth, rarefaction showed that sorted-subset sequencing was incomplete. About 5% was the fraction of naive CD4 clonotypes found shared across four donors. Only blood underwent sampling, and tissue repertoires likely differ.

V is TRBV5-4 and J is TRBJ2-3; perhaps TRBD2 as D (5 bases). This TCR was sampled from a man between 18 and 29 years old in good health. The specimen was naive CD4+ T cells sorted from blood. Documented subset: CD45RA+ positively selected. The CDR3: CASSLTSSTDTQYF. The DNA of the CDR3 is TGTGCCAGCAGCTTGACTAGTTCCACAGATACGCAGTATTTT. Looking up the rest from reference TRBV5-4 and TRBJ2-3 gives the full variable domain: ETGVTQSPTHLIKTRGQQVTLRCSSQSGHNTVSWYQQALGQGPQFIFQYYREEENGRGNFPPRFSGLQFPNYSSELNVNALELDDSALYLCASSLTSSTDTQYFGPGTRLTVL.